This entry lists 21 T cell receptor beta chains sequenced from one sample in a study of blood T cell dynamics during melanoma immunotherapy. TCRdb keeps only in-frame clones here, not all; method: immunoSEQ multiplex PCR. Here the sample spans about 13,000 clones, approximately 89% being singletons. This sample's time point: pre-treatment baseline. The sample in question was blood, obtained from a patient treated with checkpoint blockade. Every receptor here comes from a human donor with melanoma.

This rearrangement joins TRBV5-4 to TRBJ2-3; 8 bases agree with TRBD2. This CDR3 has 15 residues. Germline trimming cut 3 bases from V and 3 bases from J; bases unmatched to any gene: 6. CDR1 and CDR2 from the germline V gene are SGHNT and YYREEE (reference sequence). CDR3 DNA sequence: TGTGCCAGCAGCTCAATCTCGGGGGGGACAGATACGCAGTATTTT. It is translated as CASSSISGGTDTQYF.

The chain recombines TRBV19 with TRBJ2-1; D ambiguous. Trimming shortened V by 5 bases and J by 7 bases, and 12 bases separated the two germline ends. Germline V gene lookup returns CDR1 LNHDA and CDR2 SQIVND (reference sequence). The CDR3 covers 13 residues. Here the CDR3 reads CASSPNSLNEQFF. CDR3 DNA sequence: TGTGCCAGTAGTCCCAATAGTCTAAATGAGCAGTTCTTC.

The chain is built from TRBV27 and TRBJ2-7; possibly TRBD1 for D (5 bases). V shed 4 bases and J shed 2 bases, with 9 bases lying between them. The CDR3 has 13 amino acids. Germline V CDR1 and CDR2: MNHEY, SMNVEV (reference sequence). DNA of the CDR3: TGTGCCAGCAGTTCAGGGCCCGCCTACGAGCAGTACTTC. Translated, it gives CASSSGPAYEQYF.

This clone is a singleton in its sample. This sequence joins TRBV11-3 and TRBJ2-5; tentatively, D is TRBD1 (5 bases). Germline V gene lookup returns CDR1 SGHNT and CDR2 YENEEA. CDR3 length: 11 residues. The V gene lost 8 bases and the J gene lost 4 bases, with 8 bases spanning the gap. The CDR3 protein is CASQGAETQYF. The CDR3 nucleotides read TGTGCCAGCCAGGGTGCAGAGACCCAGTACTTC.

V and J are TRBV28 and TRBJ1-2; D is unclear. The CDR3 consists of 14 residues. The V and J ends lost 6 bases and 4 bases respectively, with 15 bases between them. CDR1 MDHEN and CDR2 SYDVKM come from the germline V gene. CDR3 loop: CASRIRILTYGYTF. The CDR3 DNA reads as TGTGCCAGCAGGATCAGGATTCTAACCTATGGCTACACCTTC.

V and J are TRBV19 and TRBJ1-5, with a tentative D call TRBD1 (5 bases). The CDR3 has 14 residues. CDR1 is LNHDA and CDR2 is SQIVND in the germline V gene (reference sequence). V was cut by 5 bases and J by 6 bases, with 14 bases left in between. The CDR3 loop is CASSAGGRSQPQHF. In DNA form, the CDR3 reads TGTGCCAGTAGTGCGGGGGGACGAAGTCAGCCCCAGCATTTT.

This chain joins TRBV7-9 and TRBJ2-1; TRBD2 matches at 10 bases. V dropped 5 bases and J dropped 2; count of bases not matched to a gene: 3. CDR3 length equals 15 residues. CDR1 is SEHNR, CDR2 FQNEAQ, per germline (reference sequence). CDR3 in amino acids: CASSASGSPYNEQFF. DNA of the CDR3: TGTGCCAGCAGCGCTAGCGGGAGTCCCTACAATGAGCAGTTCTTC.

Written as DNA, the CDR3 is TGTGCCACAGGGACAGTTGAATACGAGCAGTACTTC. Translating gives CATGTVEYEQYF. The chain recombines TRBV6-5 with TRBJ2-7; 7 nucleotides align to TRBD1. The CDR3 is 12 residues long. The germline V gene has CDR1 MNHEY and CDR2 SVGAGI. Trimming at V came to 10 bases and at J to 4 bases, leaving 7 bases not matched to a gene.

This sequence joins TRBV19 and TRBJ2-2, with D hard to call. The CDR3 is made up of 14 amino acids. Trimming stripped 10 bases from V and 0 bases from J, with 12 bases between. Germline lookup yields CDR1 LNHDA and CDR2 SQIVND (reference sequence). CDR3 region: CATSVGSNTGELFF. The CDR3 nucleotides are TGTGCCACCTCAGTGGGATCGAACACCGGGGAGCTGTTTTTT.

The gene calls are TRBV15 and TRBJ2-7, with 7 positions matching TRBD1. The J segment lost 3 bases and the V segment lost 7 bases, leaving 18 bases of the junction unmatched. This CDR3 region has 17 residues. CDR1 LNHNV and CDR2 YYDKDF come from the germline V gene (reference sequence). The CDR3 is CATTYSPGTEVDYEQYF. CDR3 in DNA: TGTGCCACCACCTATTCTCCCGGGACAGAGGTTGACTACGAGCAGTACTTC.

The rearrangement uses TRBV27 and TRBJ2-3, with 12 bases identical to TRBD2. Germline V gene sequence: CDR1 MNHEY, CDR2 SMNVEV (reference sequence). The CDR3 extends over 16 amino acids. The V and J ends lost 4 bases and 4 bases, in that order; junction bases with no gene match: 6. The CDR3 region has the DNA TGTGCCAGCAGTTCCCGACTAGCGGGAGAACCAGATACGCAGTATTTT. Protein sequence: CASSSRLAGEPDTQYF.

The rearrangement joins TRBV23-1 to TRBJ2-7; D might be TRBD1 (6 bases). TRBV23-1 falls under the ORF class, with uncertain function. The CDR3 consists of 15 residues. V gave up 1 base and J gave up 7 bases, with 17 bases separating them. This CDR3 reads CASSQYETGRSEQYF. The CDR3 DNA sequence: TGCGCCAGCAGTCAATACGAGACAGGTCGTTCGGAGCAGTACTTC.

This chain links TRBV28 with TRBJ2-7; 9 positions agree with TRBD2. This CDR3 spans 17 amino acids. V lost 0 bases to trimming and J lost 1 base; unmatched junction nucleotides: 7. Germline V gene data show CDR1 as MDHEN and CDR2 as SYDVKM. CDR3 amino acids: CASSLWSFSGRSYEQYF. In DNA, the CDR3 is TGTGCCAGCAGTTTATGGTCTTTCAGCGGGAGGTCCTACGAGCAGTACTTC.

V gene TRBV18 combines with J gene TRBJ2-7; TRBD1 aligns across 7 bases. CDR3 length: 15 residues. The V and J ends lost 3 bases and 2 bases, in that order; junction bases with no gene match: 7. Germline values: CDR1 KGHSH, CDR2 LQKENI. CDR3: CASSPRDRPPYEQYF. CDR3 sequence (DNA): TGTGCCAGCTCACCTCGGGACAGACCTCCCTACGAGCAGTACTTC.

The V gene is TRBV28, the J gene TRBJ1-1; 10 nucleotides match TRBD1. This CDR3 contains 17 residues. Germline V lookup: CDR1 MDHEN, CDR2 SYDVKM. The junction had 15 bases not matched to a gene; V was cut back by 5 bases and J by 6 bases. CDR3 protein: CASSRGTGERDMPEAFF. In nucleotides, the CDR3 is TGTGCCAGCAGTCGTGGGACAGGGGAGCGGGATATGCCTGAAGCTTTCTTT. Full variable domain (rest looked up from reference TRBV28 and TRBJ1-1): DVKVTQSSRYLVKRTGEKVFLECVQDMDHENMFWYRQDPGLGLRLIYFSYDVKMKEKGDIPEGYSVSREKKERFSLILESASTNQTSMYLCASSRGTGERDMPEAFFGQGTRLTVV.

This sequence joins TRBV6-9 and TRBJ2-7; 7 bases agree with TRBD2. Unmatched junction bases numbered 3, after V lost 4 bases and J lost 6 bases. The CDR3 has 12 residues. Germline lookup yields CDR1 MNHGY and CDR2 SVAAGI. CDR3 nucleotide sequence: TGTGCCAGCAGTTGGGGGGGTGCCGAGCAGTACTTC. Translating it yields CASSWGGAEQYF.

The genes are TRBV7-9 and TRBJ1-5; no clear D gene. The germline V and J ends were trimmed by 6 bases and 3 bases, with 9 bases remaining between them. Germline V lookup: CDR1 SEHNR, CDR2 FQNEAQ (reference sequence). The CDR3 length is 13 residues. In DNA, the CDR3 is TGTGCCAGCAGTCGGGGTTTCAATCAGCCCCAGCATTTT. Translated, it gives CASSRGFNQPQHF.

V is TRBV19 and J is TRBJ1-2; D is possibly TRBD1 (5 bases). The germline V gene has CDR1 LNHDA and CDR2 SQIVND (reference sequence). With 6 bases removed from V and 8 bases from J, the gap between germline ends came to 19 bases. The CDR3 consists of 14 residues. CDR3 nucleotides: TGTGCCAGTAGCGGGACCGGGAGAATTGGGGGCTACACCTTC. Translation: CASSGTGRIGGYTF.

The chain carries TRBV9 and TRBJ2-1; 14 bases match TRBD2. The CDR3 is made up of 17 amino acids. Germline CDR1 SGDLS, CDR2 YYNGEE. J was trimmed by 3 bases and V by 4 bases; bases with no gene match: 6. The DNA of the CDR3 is TGTGCCAGCAGCCCCGGACTAGCGGGAGGCCTCTACAATGAGCAGTTCTTC. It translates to CASSPGLAGGLYNEQFF.

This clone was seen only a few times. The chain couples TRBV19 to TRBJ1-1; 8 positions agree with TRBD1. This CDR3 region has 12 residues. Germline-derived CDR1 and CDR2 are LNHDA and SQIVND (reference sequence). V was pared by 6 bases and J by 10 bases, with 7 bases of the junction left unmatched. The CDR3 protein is CASRLQGAGAFF. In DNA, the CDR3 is TGTGCCAGTAGATTGCAGGGGGCAGGAGCTTTCTTT. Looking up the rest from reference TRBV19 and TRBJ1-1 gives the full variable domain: DGGITQSPKYLFRKEGQNVTLSCEQNLNHDAMYWYRQDPGQGLRLIYYSQIVNDFQKGDIAEGYSVSREKKESFPLTVTSAQKNPTAFYLCASRLQGAGAFFGQGTRLTVV.

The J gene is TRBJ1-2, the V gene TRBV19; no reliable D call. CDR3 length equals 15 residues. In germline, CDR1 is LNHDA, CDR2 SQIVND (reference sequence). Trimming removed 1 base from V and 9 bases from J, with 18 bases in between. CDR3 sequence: CASSIGGRTMSRYTF. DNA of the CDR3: TGTGCCAGTAGTATAGGGGGAAGAACTATGTCTCGCTACACCTTC.